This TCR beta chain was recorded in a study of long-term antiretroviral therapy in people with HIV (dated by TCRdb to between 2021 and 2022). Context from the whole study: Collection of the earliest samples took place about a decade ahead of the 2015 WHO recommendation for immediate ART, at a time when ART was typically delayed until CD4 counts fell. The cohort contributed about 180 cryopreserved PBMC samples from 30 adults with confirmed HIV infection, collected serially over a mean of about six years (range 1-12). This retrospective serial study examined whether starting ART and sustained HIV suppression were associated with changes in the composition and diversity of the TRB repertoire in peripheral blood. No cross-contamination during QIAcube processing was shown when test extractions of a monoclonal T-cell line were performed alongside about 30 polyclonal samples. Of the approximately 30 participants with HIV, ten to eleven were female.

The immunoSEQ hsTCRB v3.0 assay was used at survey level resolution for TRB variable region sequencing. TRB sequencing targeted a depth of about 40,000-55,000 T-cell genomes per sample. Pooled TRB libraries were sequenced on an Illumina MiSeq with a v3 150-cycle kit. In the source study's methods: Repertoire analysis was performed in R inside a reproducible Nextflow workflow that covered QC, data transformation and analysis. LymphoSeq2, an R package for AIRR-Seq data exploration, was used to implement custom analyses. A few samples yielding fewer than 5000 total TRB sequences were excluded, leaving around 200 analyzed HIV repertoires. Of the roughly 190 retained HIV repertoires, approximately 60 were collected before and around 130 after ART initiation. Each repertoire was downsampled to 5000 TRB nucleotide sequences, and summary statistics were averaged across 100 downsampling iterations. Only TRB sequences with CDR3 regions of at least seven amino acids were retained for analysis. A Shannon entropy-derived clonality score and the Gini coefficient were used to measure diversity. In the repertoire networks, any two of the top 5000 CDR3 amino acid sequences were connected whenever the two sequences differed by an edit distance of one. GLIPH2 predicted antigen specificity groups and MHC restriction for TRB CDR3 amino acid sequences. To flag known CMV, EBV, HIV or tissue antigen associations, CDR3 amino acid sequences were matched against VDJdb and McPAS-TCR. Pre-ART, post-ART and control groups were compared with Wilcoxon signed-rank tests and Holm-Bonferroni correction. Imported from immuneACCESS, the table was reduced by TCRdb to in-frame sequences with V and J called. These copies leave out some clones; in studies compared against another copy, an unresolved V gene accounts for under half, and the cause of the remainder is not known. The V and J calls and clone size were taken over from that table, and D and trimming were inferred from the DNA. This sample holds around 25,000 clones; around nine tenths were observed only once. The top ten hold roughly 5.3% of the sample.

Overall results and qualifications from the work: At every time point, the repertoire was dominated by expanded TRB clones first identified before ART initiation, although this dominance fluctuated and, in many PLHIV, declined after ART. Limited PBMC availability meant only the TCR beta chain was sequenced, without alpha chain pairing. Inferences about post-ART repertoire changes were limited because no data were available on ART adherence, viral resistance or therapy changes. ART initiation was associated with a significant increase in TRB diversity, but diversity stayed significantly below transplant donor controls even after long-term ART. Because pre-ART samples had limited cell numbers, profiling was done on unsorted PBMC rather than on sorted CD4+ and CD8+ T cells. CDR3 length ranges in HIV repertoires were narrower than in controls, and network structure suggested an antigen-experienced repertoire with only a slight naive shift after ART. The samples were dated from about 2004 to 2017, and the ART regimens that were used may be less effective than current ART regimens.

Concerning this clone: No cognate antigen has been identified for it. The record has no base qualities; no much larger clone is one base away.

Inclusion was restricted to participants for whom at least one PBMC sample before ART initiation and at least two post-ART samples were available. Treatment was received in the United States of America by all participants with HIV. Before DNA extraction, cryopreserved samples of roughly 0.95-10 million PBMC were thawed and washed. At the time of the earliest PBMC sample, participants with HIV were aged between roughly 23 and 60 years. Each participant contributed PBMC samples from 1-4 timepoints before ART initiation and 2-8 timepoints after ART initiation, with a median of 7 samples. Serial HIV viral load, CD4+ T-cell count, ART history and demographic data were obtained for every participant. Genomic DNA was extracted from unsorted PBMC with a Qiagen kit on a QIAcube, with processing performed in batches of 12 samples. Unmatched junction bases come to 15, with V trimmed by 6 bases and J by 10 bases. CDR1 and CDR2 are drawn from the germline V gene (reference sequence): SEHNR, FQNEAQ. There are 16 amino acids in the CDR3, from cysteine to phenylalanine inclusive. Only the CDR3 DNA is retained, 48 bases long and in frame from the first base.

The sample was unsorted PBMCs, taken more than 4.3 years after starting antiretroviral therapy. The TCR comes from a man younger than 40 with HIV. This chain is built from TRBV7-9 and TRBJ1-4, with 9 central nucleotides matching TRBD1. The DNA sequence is TGTGCCAGCAGTGAGTGGACCGGACAGGGGAGAGGAAAACTGTTTTTT. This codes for CASSEWTGQGRGKLFF.